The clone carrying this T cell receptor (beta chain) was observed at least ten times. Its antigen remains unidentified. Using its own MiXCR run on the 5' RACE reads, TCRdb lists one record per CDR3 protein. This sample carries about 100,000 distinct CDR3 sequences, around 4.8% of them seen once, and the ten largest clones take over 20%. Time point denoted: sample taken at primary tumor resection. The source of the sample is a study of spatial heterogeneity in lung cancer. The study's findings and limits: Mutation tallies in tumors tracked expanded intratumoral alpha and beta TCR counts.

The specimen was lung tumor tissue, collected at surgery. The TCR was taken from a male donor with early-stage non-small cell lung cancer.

The chain's CDR3 is CATSLGNTDTQYF. The CDR3, as DNA: TGTGCCACCAGTCTTGGCAACACAGATACGCAGTATTTT. The genes are TRBV24-1 and TRBJ2-3; D gene unclear. Germline values: CDR1 KGHDR, CDR2 SFDVKD. Trimming cost V 6 bases and J 2 bases, with 8 bases left between them. The CDR3 consists of 13 residues.